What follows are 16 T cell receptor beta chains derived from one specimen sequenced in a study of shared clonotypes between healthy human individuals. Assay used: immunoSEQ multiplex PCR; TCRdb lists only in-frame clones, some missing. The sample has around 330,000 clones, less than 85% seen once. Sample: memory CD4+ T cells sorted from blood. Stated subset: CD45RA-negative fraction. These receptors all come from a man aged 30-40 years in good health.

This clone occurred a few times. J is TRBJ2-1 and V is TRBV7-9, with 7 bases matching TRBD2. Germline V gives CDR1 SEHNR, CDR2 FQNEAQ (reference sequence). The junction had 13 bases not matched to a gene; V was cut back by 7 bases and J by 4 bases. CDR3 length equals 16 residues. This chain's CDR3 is CASIRGRASGYNEQFF. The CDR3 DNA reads TGTGCCAGCATCCGAGGGAGGGCTAGCGGATACAATGAGCAGTTCTTC. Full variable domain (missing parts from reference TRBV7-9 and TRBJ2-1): DTGVSQNPRHKITKRGQNVTFRCDPISEHNRLYWYRQTLGQGPEFLTYFQNEAQLEKSRLLSDRFSAERPKGSFSTLEIQRTEQGDSAMYLCASIRGRASGYNEQFFGPGTRLTVL.

The CDR3 here is CASSLAVRTDTQYF. The CDR3 nucleotides are TGTGCCAGCAGCTTGGCCGTGAGAACAGATACGCAGTATTTT. This chain joins TRBV5-5 and TRBJ2-3; D remains unclear. In germline, CDR1 is SGHKS, CDR2 YYEKEE (reference sequence). The CDR3 has 14 amino acids. The germline V and J ends were trimmed by 0 bases and 3 bases, with 8 bases remaining between them.

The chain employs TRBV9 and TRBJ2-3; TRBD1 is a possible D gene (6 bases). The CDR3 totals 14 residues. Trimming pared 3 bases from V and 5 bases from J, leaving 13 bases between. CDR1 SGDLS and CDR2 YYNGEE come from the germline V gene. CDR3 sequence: CASSGRTALDTQYF. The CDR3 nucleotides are TGTGCCAGCAGCGGAAGGACAGCCCTAGATACGCAGTATTTT. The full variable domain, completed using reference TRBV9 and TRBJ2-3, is DSGVTQTPKHLITATGQRVTLRCSPRSGDLSVYWYQQSLDQGLQFLIQYYNGEERAKGNILERFSAQQFPDLHSELNLSSLELGDSALYFCASSGRTALDTQYFGPGTRLTVL.

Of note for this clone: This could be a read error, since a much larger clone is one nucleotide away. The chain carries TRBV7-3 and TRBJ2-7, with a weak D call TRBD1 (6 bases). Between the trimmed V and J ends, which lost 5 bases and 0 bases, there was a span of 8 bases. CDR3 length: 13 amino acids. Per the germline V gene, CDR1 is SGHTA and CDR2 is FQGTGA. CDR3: CASSRDNSYEQYF. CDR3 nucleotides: TGTGCCAGCAGCCGGGACAACTCCTACGAGCAGTACTTC.

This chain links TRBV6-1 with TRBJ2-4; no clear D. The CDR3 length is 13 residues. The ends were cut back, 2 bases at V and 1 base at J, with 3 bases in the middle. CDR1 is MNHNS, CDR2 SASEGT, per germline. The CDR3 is CASSEQAKNIQYF. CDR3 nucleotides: TGTGCCAGCAGTGAACAGGCCAAAAACATTCAGTACTTC.

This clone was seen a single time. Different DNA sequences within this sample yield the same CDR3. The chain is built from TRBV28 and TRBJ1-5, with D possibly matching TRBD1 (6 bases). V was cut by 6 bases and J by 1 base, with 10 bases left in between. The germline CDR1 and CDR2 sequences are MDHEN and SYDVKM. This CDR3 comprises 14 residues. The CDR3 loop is CASSPGGSNQPQHF. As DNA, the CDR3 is TGTGCCAGCAGCCCTGGGGGCAGCAATCAGCCCCAGCATTTT.

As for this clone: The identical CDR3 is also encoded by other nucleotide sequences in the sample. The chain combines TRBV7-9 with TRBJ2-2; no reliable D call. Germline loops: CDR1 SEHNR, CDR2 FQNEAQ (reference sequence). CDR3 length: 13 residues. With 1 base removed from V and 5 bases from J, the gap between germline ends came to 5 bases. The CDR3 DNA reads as TGTGCCAGCAGCTTAGTCCAGACCGGGGAGCTGTTTTTT. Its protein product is CASSLVQTGELFF. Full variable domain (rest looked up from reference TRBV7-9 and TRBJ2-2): DTGVSQNPRHKITKRGQNVTFRCDPISEHNRLYWYRQTLGQGPEFLTYFQNEAQLEKSRLLSDRFSAERPKGSFSTLEIQRTEQGDSAMYLCASSLVQTGELFFGEGSRLTVL.

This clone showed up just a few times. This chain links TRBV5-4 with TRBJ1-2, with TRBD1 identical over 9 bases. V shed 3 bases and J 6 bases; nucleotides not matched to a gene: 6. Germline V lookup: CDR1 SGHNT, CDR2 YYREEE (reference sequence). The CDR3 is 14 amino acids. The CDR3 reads CASSSGQGIDGYTF. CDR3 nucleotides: TGTGCCAGCAGCTCGGGACAGGGAATTGATGGCTACACCTTC. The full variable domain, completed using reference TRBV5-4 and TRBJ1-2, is ETGVTQSPTHLIKTRGQQVTLRCSSQSGHNTVSWYQQALGQGPQFIFQYYREEENGRGNFPPRFSGLQFPNYSSELNVNALELDDSALYLCASSSGQGIDGYTFGSGTRLTVV.

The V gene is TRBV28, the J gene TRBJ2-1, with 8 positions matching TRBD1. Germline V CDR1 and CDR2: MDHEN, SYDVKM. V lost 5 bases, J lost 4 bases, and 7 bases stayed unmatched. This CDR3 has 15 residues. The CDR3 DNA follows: TGTGCCAGCAGTCTCACCGGGACAGGTTACAATGAGCAGTTCTTC. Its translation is CASSLTGTGYNEQFF.

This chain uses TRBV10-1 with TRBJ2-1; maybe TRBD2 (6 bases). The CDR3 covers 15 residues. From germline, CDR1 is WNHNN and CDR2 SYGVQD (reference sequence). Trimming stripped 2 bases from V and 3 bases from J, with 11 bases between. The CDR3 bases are TGCGCCAGCAGTGAGGGACTAACGAACTACAATGAGCAGTTCTTC. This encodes CASSEGLTNYNEQFF.

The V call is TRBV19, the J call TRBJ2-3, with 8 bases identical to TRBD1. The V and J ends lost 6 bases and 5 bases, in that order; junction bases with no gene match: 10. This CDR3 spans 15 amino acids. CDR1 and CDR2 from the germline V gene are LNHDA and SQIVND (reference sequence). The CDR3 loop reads CASSVLQGAGDTQYF. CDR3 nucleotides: TGTGCCAGTAGCGTCCTGCAGGGGGCCGGAGATACGCAGTATTTT.

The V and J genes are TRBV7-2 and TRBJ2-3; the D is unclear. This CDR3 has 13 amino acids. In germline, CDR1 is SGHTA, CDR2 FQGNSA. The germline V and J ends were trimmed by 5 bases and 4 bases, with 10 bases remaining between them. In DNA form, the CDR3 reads TGTGCCAGCAGCCAGACGTCGGCAGATACGCAGTATTTT. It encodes CASSQTSADTQYF.

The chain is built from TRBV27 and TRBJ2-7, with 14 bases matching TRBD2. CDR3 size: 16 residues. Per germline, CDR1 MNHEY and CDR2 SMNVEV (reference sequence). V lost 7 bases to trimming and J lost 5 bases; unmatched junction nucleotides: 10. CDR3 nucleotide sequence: TGTGCCAGCACCCAAGCGCCGGGACTAGCGGGAGACGAGCAGTACTTC. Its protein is CASTQAPGLAGDEQYF.

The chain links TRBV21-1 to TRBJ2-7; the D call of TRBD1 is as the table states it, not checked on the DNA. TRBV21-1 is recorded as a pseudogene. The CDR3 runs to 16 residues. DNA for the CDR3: TGTGCCAGCAGCAAAAAAACAGGGGGCGAATTTCGCGAGCAGTACTTC. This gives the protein CASSKKTGGEFREQYF.

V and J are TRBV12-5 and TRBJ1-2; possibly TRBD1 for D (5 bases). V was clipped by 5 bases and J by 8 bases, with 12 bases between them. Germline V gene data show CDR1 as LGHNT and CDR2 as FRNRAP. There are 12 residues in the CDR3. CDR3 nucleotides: TGTGCTAGTGGTCTCCATAACAGGGGCTACACCTTC. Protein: CASGLHNRGYTF. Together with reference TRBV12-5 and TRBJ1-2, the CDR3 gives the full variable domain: DARVTQTPRHKVTEMGQEVTMRCQPILGHNTVFWYRQTMMQGLELLAYFRNRAPLDDSGMPKDRFSAEMPDATLATLKIQPSEPRDSAVYFCASGLHNRGYTFGSGTRLTVV.

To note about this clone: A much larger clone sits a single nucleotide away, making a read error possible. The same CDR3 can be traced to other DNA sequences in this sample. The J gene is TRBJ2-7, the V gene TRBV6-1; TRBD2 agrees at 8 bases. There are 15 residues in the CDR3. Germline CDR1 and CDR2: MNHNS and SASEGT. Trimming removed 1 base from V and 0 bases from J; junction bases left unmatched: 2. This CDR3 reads CASSEGLAGSYEQYF. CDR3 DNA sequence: TGTGCCAGCAGTGAAGGGCTAGCGGGCTCCTACGAGCAGTACTTC.